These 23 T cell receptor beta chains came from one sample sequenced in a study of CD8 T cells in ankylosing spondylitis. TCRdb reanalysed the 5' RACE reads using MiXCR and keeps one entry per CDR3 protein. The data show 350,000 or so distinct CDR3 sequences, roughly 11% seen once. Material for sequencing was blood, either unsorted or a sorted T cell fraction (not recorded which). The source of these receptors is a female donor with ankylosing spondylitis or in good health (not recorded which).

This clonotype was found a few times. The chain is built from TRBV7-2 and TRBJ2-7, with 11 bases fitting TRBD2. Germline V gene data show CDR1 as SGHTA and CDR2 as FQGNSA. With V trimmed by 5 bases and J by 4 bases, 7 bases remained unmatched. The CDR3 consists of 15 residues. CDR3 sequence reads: CASSRAGLAEYEQYF. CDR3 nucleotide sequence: TGTGCCAGCAGCAGAGCGGGACTAGCGGAGTACGAGCAGTACTTC.

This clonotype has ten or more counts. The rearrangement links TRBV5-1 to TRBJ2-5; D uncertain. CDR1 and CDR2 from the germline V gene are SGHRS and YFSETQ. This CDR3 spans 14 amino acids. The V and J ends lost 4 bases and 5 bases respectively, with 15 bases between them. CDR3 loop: CASSLDNGEETQYF. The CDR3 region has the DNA TGCGCCAGCAGCCTCGATAACGGTGAGGAGACCCAGTACTTC.

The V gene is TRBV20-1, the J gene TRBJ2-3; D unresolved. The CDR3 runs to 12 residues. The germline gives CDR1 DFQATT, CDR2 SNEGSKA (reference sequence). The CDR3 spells CGLKAYTDTQYF. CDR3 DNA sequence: TGCGGCCTTAAGGCCTACACAGATACGCAGTATTTT.

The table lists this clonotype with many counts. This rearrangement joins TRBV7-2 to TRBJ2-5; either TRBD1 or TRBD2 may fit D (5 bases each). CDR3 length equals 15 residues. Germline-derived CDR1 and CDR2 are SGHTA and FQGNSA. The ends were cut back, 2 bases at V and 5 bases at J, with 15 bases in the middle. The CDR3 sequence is CASSLNRGGLETQYF. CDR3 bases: TGTGCCAGCAGCTTAAATCGTGGGGGTTTGGAGACCCAGTACTTC.

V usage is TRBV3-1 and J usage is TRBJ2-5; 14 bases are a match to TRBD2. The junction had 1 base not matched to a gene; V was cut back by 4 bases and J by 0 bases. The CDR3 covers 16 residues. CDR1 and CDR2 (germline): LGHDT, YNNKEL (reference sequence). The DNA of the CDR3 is TGTGCCAGCAGCCGACTAGCGGGGGGGTACCAAGAGACCCAGTACTTC. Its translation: CASSRLAGGYQETQYF.

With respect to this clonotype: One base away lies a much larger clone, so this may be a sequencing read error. The CDR3 loop reads CASSIWTSESTDTQYF. The CDR3 DNA is TGTGCCAGCAGCATCTGGACTAGCGAGAGCACAGATACGCAGTATTTT. The genes are TRBV9 and TRBJ2-3; 9 nucleotides agree with TRBD2. V dropped 4 bases and J dropped 0; count of bases not matched to a gene: 6. CDR1 is SGDLS and CDR2 is YYNGEE in the germline V gene. The CDR3 is 16 amino acids.

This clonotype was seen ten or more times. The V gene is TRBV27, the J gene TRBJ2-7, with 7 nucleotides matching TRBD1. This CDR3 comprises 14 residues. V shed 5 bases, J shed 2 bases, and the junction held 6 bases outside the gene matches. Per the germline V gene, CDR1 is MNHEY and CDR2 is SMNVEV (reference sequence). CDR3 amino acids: CASSPNRGPYEQYF. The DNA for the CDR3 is TGTGCCAGCAGTCCTAACAGGGGTCCCTACGAGCAGTACTTC.

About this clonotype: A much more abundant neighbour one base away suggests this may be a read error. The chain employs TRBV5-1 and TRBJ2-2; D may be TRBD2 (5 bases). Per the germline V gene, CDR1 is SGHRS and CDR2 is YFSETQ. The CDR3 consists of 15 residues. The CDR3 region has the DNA TGCGCCAGCACGGAGATAGCTGGGAACACCGGGGAGCCGTTTTTT. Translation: CASTEIAGNTGEPFF.

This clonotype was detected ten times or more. CDR3 amino acids: CASSLRVAGQAIYNEQFF. For the CDR3, the DNA is TGTGCCAGCAGCTTGAGAGTTGCGGGACAGGCAATCTACAATGAGCAGTTCTTC. The chain uses TRBV5-5 and TRBJ2-1, with 8 positions matching TRBD1. CDR3 length equals 18 residues. The trim removed 1 base at V and 3 bases at J, leaving 12 bases unmatched. CDR1 SGHKS and CDR2 YYEKEE come from the germline V gene (reference sequence). Complete variable domain (other parts from reference TRBV5-5 and TRBJ2-1): DAGVTQSPTHLIKTRGQQVTLRCSPISGHKSVSWYQQVLGQGPQFIFQYYEKEERGRGNFPDRFSARQFPNYSSELNVNALLLGDSALYLCASSLRVAGQAIYNEQFFGPGTRLTVL.

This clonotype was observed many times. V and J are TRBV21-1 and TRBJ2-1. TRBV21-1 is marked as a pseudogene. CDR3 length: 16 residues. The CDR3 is CASSKAQDSSYNEQFF. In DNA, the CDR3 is TGTGCCAGCAGCAAAGCGCAGGATAGCTCCTACAATGAGCAGTTCTTC.

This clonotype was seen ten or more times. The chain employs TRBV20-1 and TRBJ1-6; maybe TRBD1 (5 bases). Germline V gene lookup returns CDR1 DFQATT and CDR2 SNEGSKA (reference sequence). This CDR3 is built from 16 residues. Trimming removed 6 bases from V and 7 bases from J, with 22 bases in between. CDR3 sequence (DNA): TGCAGTGCCCCCCCCGAGCCGGGACGGGGGAATTCACCCCTCCACTTT. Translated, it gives CSAPPEPGRGNSPLHF.

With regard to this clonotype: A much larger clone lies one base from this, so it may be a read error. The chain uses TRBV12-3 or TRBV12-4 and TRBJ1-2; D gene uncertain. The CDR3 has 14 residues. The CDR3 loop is CASSLAQKGYGSTF. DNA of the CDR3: TGTGCCAGCAGTTTAGCCCAAAAGGGCTATGGCTCCACCTTC.

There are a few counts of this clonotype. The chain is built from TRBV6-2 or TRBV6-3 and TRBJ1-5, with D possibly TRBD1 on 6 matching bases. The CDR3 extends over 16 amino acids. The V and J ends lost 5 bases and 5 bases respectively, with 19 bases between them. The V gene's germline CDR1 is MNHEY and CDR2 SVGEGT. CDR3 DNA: TGTGCCAGCAGTCCCCTTCTGGACAGAAACGATCAGCCCCAGCATTTT. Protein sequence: CASSPLLDRNDQPQHF.

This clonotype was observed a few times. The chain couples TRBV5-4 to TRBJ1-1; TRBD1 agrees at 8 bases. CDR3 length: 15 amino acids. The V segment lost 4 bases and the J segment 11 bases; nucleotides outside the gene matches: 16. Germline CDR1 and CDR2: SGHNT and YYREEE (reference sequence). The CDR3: CASSLPARGPELAFF. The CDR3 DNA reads TGTGCCAGCAGCCTACCGGCCAGGGGGCCCGAACTGGCTTTCTTT.

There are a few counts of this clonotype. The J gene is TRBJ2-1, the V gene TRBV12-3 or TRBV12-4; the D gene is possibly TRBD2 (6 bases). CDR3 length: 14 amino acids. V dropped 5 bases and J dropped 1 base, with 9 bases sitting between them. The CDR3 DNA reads TGTGCCAGCAGTCCAGGGACTTCCTACAATGAGCAGTTCTTC. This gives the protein CASSPGTSYNEQFF.

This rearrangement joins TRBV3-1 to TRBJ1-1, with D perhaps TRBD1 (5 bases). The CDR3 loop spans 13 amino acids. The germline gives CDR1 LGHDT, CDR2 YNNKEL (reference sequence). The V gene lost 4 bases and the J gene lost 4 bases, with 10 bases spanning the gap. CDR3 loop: CASSRPGGTEAFF. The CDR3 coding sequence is TGTGCCAGCAGCCGACCGGGGGGCACTGAAGCTTTCTTT. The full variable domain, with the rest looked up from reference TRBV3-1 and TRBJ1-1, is DTAVSQTPKYLVTQMGNDKSIKCEQNLGHDTMYWYKQDSKKFLKIMFSYNNKELIINETVPNRFSPKSPDKAHLNLHINSLELGDSAVYFCASSRPGGTEAFFGQGTRLTVV.

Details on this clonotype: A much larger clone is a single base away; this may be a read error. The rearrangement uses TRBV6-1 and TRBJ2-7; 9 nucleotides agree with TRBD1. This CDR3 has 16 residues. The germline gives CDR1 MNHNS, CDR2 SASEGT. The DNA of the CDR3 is TGTGCCAGCAGTCCGAACACGGGACAGGGTAGGAACGAGCAGTCCTTC. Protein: CASSPNTGQGRNEQSF.

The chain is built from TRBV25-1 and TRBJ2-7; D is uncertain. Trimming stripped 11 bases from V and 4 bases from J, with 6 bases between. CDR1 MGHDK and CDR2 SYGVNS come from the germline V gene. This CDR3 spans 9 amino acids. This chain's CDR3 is CAFGYEQYF. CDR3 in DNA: TGTGCCTTTGGGTACGAGCAGTACTTC.

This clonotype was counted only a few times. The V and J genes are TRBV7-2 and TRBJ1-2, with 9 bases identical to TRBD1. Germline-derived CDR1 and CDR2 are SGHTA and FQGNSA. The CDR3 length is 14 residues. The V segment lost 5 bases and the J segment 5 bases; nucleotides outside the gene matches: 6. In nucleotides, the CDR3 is TGTGCCAGCAGCCCGTCGGACAGGGGATATGGCTACACCTTC. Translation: CASSPSDRGYGYTF.

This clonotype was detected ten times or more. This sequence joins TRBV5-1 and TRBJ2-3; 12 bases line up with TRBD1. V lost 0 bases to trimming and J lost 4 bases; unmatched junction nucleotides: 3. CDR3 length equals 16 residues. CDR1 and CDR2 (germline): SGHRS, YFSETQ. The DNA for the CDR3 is TGCGCCAGCAGCTTGGTGGGGACAGGGGGCCCAGATACGCAGTATTTT. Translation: CASSLVGTGGPDTQYF.

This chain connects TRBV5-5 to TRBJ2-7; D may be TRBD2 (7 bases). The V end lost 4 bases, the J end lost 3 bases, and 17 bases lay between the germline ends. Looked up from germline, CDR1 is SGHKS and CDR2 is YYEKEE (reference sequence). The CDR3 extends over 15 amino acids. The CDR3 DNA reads TGTGCCAGCAGCCAAAACAGAGGGGGGGTCTACGAGCAGTACTTC. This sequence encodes CASSQNRGGVYEQYF.

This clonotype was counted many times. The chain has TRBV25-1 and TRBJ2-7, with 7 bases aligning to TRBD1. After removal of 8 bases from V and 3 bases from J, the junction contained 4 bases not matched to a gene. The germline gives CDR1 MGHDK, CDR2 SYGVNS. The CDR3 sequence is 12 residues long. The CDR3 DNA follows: TGTGCCAGCTCAGGGGGAATCTACGAGCAGTACTTC. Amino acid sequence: CASSGGIYEQYF.

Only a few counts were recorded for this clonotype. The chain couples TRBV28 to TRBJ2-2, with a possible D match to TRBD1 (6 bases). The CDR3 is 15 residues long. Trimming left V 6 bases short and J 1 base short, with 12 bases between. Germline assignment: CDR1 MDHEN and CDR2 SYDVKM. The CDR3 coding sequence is TGTGCCAGCAGACCGTGGACAGAGAACACCGGGGAGCTGTTTTTT. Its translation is CASRPWTENTGELFF.